The sample holds a few counts of the clone carrying this TCR beta chain. The antigen is not known. By quantitative 5'-RACE with molecular barcodes, the TCR beta libraries were made. TCRdb itself ran the 5' RACE reads through MiXCR, one entry per CDR3 protein. The repertoire holds a few hundred thousand distinct CDR3 sequences, with about a sixth as singletons. The sample belongs to a study of CD8 T cells in ankylosing spondylitis. Points from the study as a whole: Blood from ankylosing spondylitis patients appeared to carry a characteristic eight-variant TCR beta motif. Enrichment of disease-linked clones was reportedly significant in matched ankylosing spondylitis synovial fluid.

The source of this sequence is a male donor with ankylosing spondylitis. The sample taken for sequencing was blood, either unsorted or a sorted T cell fraction (not recorded which).

In DNA, the CDR3 is TGTGCCAGCAGTTGGGGGGGGCCTTTCAATGAGCAGTTCTTC. This translates into CASSWGGPFNEQFF. The gene calls are TRBV12-3 or TRBV12-4 and TRBJ2-1; D perhaps matches TRBD2 (7 bases). The CDR3 runs 14 residues. The ends were cut back, 4 bases at V and 6 bases at J, with 13 bases in the middle.